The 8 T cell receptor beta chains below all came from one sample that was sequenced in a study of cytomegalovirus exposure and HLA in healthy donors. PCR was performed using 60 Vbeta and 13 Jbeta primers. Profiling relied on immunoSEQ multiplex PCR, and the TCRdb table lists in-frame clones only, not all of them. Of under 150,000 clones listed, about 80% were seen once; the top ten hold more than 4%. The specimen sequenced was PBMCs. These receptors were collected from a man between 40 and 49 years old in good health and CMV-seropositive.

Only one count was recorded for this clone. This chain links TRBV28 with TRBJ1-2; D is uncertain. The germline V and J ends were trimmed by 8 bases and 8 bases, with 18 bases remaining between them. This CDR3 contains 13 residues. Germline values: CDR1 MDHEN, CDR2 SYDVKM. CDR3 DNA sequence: TGTGCCAGCTCACGGGGAGGGTATCAAGGCTACACCTTC. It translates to CASSRGGYQGYTF.

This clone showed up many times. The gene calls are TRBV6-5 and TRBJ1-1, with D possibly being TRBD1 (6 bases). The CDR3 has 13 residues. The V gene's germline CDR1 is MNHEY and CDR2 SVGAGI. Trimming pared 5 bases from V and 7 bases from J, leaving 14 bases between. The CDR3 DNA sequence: TGTGCCAGCAGTAAGACCGGGACATTTGAAGCTTTCTTT. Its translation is CASSKTGTFEAFF.

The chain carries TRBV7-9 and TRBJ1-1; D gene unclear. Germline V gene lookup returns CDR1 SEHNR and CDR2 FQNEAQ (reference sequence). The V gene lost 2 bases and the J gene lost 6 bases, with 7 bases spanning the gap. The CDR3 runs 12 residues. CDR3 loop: CASSLTGPEAFF. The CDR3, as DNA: TGTGCCAGCAGCTTAACGGGTCCTGAAGCTTTCTTT.

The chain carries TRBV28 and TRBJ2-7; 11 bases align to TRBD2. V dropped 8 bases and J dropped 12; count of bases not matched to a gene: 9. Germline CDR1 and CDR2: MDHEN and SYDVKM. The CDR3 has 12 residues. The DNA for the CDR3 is TGTGCCAGCTTTGGGACTAGCGGTACCCCGTACTTC. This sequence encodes CASFGTSGTPYF.

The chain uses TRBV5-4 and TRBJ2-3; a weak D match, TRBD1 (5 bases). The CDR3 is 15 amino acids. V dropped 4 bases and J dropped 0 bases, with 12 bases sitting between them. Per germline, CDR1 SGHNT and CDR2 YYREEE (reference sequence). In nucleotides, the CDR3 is TGTGCCAGCAGCGACAAAAGGGGAAGCACAGATACGCAGTATTTT. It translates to CASSDKRGSTDTQYF.

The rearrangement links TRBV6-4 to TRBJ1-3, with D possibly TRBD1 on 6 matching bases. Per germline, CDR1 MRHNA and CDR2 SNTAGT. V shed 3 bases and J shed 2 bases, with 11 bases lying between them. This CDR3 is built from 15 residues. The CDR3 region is CASSERTDTGNTIYF. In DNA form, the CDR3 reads TGTGCCAGCAGTGAAAGGACAGATACTGGAAACACCATATATTTT.

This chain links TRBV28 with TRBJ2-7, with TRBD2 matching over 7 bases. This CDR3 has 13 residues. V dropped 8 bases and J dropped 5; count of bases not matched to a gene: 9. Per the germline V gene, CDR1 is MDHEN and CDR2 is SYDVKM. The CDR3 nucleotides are TGTGCCAGCCAAATGGGAGGGAATAACGAGCAGTACTTC. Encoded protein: CASQMGGNNEQYF.

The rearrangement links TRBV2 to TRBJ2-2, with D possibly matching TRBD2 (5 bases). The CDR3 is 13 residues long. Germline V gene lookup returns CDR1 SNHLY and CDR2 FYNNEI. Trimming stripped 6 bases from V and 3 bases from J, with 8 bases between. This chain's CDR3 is CASRERDTGELFF. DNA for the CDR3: TGTGCCAGCAGAGAGAGGGACACCGGGGAGCTGTTTTTT. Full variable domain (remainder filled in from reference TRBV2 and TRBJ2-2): EPEVTQTPSHQVTQMGQEVILRCVPISNHLYFYWYRQILGQKVEFLVSFYNNEISEKSEIFDDQFSVERPDGSNFTLKIRSTKLEDSAMYFCASRERDTGELFFGEGSRLTVL.